A selection of T cell receptor beta chains follows, all from one sample in a study of CD8+ T cells in alopecia areata. Profiled with immunoSEQ multiplex PCR; TCRdb holds only in-frame clones, not every one. Here the sample spans approximately 210,000 clones, approximately 72% being singletons. Sequences were derived from CD4+ T cells sorted from blood, sampled at week 44, from a patient treated with tofacitinib. The receptors come from a human donor with alopecia areata. Both conserved end residues are part of each CDR3. D genes are given only for firm matches. Not every row has a clone size; where given, it reads once, few, many or a size class.

>TRBV15|-|TRBJ1-2|TRBD1
CATSGGQGDGYTF
TGTGCCACCAGCGGGGGACAGGGAGATGGCTACACCTTC
>TRBV5-1|-|TRBJ1-1|TRBD1
CASSLGQSGTEAFF
TGCGCCAGCAGCCTGGGACAGTCGGGGACTGAAGCTTTCTTT
>TRBV2|-|TRBJ2-7|TRBD1
CASRGTGHLYF
TGTGCCAGCAGGGGGACAGGACACTTGTACTTC
>TRBV28|once|TRBJ2-7|-
CASSSEYEQYF
TGTGCCAGCAGTTCTGAGTACGAGCAGTACTTC
>TRBV29-1|-|TRBJ2-3|TRBD1
CSSRPGTGTDTQYF
TGCAGCTCCAGACCCGGGACAGGGACAGATACGCAGTATTTT
>TRBV29-1|-|TRBJ1-1|-
CSVGPGWNTEAFF
TGCAGCGTTGGCCCGGGGTGGAACACTGAAGCTTTCTTT
>TRBV27|-|TRBJ2-3|-
CASRAGTDTDTQYF
TGTGCCAGCAGAGCCGGGACGGACACAGATACGCAGTATTTT
>TRBV9|-|TRBJ2-6|-
CASSPLWSPSGANVLTF
TGTGCCAGCAGCCCCCTTTGGTCACCCTCTGGGGCCAACGTCCTGACTTTC
>TRBV30|-|TRBJ1-5|-
CAWSPQGNQPQHF
TGTGCCTGGAGTCCACAGGGTAACCAGCCCCAGCATTTT
>TRBV6-6|few|TRBJ1-1|-
CASRDIGNTEAFF
TGTGCCAGCAGGGATATAGGGAACACTGAAGCTTTCTTT
>TRBV5-1|-|TRBJ1-1|TRBD1
CASSGNPGTGEEAFF
TGCGCCAGCAGCGGAAATCCCGGGACAGGGGAGGAAGCTTTCTTT
>TRBV5-1|-|TRBJ1-2|TRBD1
CASSLEGTGAYGYTF
TGCGCCAGCAGCTTGGAGGGGACAGGCGCCTATGGCTACACCTTC
>TRBV27|-|TRBJ1-2|TRBD1
CASSPSGTGGRGYTF
TGTGCCAGCAGTCCTTCCGGGACAGGGGGTCGGGGCTACACCTTC
>TRBV4-2|-|TRBJ2-1|TRBD2
CASSRHQTSGGAGEQFF
TGTGCCAGCAGCCGCCACCAAACTAGCGGGGGGGCAGGTGAGCAGTTCTTC